The present TCR beta chain was sequenced within a study of T cells in Graves' hyperthyroidism and ophthalmopathy. Amplified TCR beta CDR3 regions came from RNA transcripts. HTBI primers were employed in a first-round RT-PCR of the TCR CDR3. TCRdb fed the multiplex PCR reads into MiXCR, producing one record per CDR3 protein. Here the sample spans 500,000 to 700,000 distinct CDR3 sequences, roughly 17% being singletons. CDR3 length: 15 residues. Germline-derived CDR1 and CDR2 are SNHLY and FYNNEI. V shed 4 bases and J 6 bases; nucleotides not matched to a gene: 9. V and J are TRBV2 and TRBJ2-1, with 7 bases that match TRBD2. The source of this sequence is a woman aged 18-29 years with Graves' hyperthyroidism. Sequenced: blood. This chain's CDR3 is CASSGDYPSFNEQFF. The DNA of the CDR3 is TGTGCCAGCAGTGGGGACTACCCTAGCTTCAATGAGCAGTTCTTC.